This T cell receptor beta chain originates from a study of vaccination effects on CD4 cells after COVID-19. Sequencing followed a ViraFEST assay step that expanded antigen-specific CD4+ T cells with viral peptide pools. Following an approximately ten-day culture, CD4+ T cells were purified. Their SARS-CoV-2 infection, verified by PCR, occurred between March and December 2020. PBMC were cultured at around 2 million per well with around 9.2 IU/ml IL-2 and approximately 10 ug/ml peptides. A note on this clone: What it binds is unknown.

Assay used: immunoSEQ multiplex PCR; TCRdb lists only in-frame clones, some missing. The sample includes nearly 45,000 clones, roughly 70% of them seen just once. The sample in question was CD4+ T cells from PBMCs cultured with a peptide pool, obtained before COVID-19 vaccination. The receptor was isolated from a human donor who had a prior SARS-CoV-2 infection.

The CDR3: CASSLALGYEKLFF. The CDR3, as DNA: TGTGCCAGCAGCTTAGCGCTAGGGTATGAAAAACTGTTTTTT. The chain joins TRBV7-2 to TRBJ1-4; D gene uncertain. V lost 0 bases to trimming and J lost 6 bases, with 8 bases between them. Germline CDR1 and CDR2: SGHTA and FQGNSA. CDR3 length: 14 amino acids. Full variable domain (missing parts from reference TRBV7-2 and TRBJ1-4): GAGVSQSPSNKVTEKGKDVELRCDPISGHTALYWYRQSLGQGLEFLIYFQGNSAPDKSGLPSDRFSAERTGGSVSTLTIQRTQQEDSAVYLCASSLALGYEKLFFGSGTQLSVL.